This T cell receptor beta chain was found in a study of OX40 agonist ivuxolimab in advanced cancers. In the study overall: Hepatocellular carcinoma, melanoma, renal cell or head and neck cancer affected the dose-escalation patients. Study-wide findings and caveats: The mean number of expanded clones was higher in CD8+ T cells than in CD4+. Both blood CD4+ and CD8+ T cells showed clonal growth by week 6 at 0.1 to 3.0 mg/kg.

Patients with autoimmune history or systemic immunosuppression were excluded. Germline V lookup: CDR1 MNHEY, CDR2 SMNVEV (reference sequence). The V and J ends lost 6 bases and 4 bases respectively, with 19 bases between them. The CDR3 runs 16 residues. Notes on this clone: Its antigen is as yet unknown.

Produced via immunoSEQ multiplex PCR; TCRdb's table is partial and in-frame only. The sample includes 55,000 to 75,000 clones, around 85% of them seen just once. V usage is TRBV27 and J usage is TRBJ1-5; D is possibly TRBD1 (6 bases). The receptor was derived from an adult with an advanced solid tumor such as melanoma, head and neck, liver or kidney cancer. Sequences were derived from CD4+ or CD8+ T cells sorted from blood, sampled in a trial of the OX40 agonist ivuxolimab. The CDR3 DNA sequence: TGTGCCAGCAGCCCTCTCGTCAGGGGCACTAATCAGCCCCAGCATTTT. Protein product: CASSPLVRGTNQPQHF.